This T cell receptor (beta chain) emerged from a study of cytomegalovirus exposure and HLA in healthy donors. The study ran its PCR with 60 Vbeta and 13 Jbeta primers. TCRdb's table, derived via immunoSEQ multiplex PCR, lists solely in-frame clones and lacks some. This sample yields 65,000 to 90,000 clones, of which approximately 81% are seen a single time; over 7% belongs to the top ten. Germline-derived CDR1 and CDR2 are MDHEN and SYDVKM. V was pared by 6 bases and J by 8 bases, with 19 bases between. This CDR3 contains 14 residues. The sequence was collected from a middle-aged woman in good health and CMV-seropositive. The V and J genes are TRBV28 and TRBJ1-2; no clear D gene. Sequenced input: PBMCs. CDR3 sequence (DNA): TGTGCCAGCAGCTTACACTCAGGCGCTCGAGGCTACACCTTC. This encodes CASSLHSGARGYTF.